The source of this TCR beta chain is a study of T cell responses to AZD1222 COVID-19 vaccine. Whole-study results and caveats: Most donors were white British and more were female, and clonal diversity was possibly underestimated. Among vaccine-associated CD4 TCRs, coverage spanned spike, with dominance at 160-218 and 743-854. Spike-specific TCR breadth and depth were elevated following two AZD1222 doses.

As to this clone: Its specificity is unknown.

Trimming took 6 bases from V and 5 from J; bases not matched to a gene: 7. The CDR3 length is 14 residues. Germline CDR1 and CDR2: SGHNT and YYREEE (reference sequence). Clones were sequenced by immunoSEQ multiplex PCR, and TCRdb holds only the in-frame ones, with some missing. Here the sample spans more than 95,000 clones, over 90% being singletons. The receptor was isolated from an adult in good health. The V call is TRBV5-4, the J call TRBJ2-5; 10 nucleotides align to TRBD2. The material was peripheral blood, obtained on day 0 of AZD1222 vaccination. CDR3 nucleotides: TGTGCCAGCACGACGGGACTAGCGACCGAGACCCAGTACTTC. This gives the protein CASTTGLATETQYF.